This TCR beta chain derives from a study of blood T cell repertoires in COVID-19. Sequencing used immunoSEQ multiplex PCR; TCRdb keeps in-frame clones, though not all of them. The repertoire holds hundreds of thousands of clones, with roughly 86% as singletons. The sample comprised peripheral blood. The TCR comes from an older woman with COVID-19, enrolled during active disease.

CDR3 residues: CASSDRGWDSPLHF. For the CDR3, the DNA is TGTGCCAGCTCCGACAGGGGTTGGGATTCACCCCTCCACTTT. The rearrangement links TRBV6-5 to TRBJ1-6, with TRBD1 identical over 8 bases. This CDR3 region has 14 residues. J was trimmed by 8 bases and V by 8 bases; bases with no gene match: 8. Looked up from germline, CDR1 is MNHEY and CDR2 is SVGAGI.